The 32 T cell receptor beta chains presented below share a single source sample, sequenced in a study of T-cell memory formation after mild COVID-19. TCRdb re-derived calls from the 5' RACE reads in MiXCR, one entry per CDR3 protein. The sample has some 330,000 distinct CDR3 sequences; around a fifth are singletons. Sequences were obtained from PBMCs or a T cell subset sorted from them (not recorded which). These TCRs come from an adult woman who had mild COVID-19 (a few samples of this study predate the infection). Cell type and time point are not known.

This clonotype appeared a few times. For the CDR3, the DNA is TGTGCCAGCTCACCACCGTCAGTACAAGAGACCCAGTACTTC. Amino acid sequence: CASSPPSVQETQYF. J is TRBJ2-5 and V is TRBV18; D remains unclear. Trimming cost V 0 bases and J 2 bases, with 7 bases left between them. The CDR3 contains 14 residues. The germline V gene has CDR1 KGHSH and CDR2 LQKENI.

This rearrangement joins TRBV18 to TRBJ1-1; D remains ambiguous. This CDR3 spans 15 amino acids. Germline loops: CDR1 KGHSH, CDR2 LQKENI. V was trimmed by 3 bases and J by 4 bases, leaving 15 bases between them. The CDR3 region has the DNA TGTGCCAGCTCACCCTACGGGTCCCAGAGCACTGAAGCTTTCTTT. Translating gives CASSPYGSQSTEAFF.

This clonotype has only a few counts. The chain employs TRBV5-1 and TRBJ2-5; TRBD1 aligns across 8 bases. The V gene's germline CDR1 is SGHRS and CDR2 YFSETQ. This CDR3 spans 15 amino acids. V dropped 6 bases and J dropped 4; count of bases not matched to a gene: 11. The CDR3 coding sequence is TGCGCCAGCACGGGGACAGGAGAACGTGTAGAGACCCAGTACTTC. Its protein is CASTGTGERVETQYF.

Ten or more counts support this clonotype. The gene calls are TRBV10-3 and TRBJ2-7, with 9 bases identical to TRBD1. V shed 4 bases, J shed 5 bases, and the junction held 9 bases outside the gene matches. The CDR3 has 15 amino acids. Germline V gene sequence: CDR1 ENHRY, CDR2 SYGVKD. CDR3 nucleotide sequence: TGTGCCATCAGTGTAGCCGGGACAGGGAATGACGAGCAGTACTTC. This codes for CAISVAGTGNDEQYF.

The J gene is TRBJ2-7, the V gene TRBV7-8; 10 positions agree with TRBD1. Germline assignment: CDR1 SGHVS and CDR2 FQNEAQ. With V trimmed by 1 base and J by 4 bases, 4 bases remained unmatched. This CDR3 has 15 amino acids. CDR3 DNA: TGTGCCAGCAGCTTAGAACGGACAGGGGGTTACGAGCAGTACTTC. This codes for CASSLERTGGYEQYF.

This clonotype was detected a few times. V usage is TRBV6-5 and J usage is TRBJ2-7; D not certain. Germline CDR1 MNHEY, CDR2 SVGAGI. V lost 2 bases and J lost 1, with 6 bases in between. The CDR3 consists of 13 residues. CDR3 coding DNA: TGTGCCAGCAGTTACGGGTTTTCCTACGAGCAGTACTTC. Its translation: CASSYGFSYEQYF.

This clonotype occurred a few times. The rearrangement uses TRBV5-6 and TRBJ2-1, with 10 bases aligning to TRBD2. J gave up 2 bases and V 4 bases, and 3 bases lay outside the gene matches. There are 15 residues in the CDR3. CDR1 and CDR2 from the germline V gene are SGHDT and YYEEEE. The CDR3 DNA sequence: TGTGCCAGCAGCCGAGCGGGAGGGCCCTACAATGAGCAGTTCTTC. This encodes CASSRAGGPYNEQFF.

The rearrangement links TRBV20-1 to TRBJ2-2, with D possibly being TRBD2 (6 bases). Per the germline V gene, CDR1 is DFQATT and CDR2 is SNEGSKA (reference sequence). The CDR3 loop spans 12 amino acids. V was clipped by 5 bases and J by 7 bases, with 11 bases between them. CDR3 region: CSAQIGGGELFF. The CDR3 nucleotides are TGCAGTGCTCAAATCGGGGGCGGGGAGCTGTTTTTT.

This clonotype was seen a few times. V usage is TRBV12-3 or TRBV12-4 and J usage is TRBJ2-7; TRBD2 matches 11 bases. This CDR3 comprises 14 residues. The junction had 4 bases not matched to a gene; V was cut back by 3 bases and J by 6 bases. This CDR3 is CASSFLLAGGEQYF. For the CDR3, the DNA is TGTGCCAGCAGTTTTCTTCTAGCGGGAGGCGAGCAGTACTTC.

The chain is built from TRBV10-3 and TRBJ2-7, with no clear D. Trimming removed 6 bases from V and 4 bases from J, with 13 bases in between. This CDR3 comprises 13 residues. The germline CDR1 and CDR2 sequences are ENHRY and SYGVKD. The CDR3 protein is CAISYSVGYEQYF. The CDR3 bases are TGTGCCATCAGCTACAGTGTTGGTTACGAGCAGTACTTC.

This clonotype was counted once. This rearrangement joins TRBV20-1 to TRBJ2-3; unclear D gene. The CDR3 consists of 13 residues. V lost 0 bases and J 5 bases, leaving 9 bases between the germline ends. The germline gives CDR1 DFQATT, CDR2 SNEGSKA (reference sequence). Here the CDR3 DNA reads TGCAGTGCTAGAGATCCCCCGGGAGATACGCAGTATTTT. Its translation is CSARDPPGDTQYF.

V gene TRBV28 combines with J gene TRBJ1-2; no firm D call. V was trimmed by 5 bases and J by 5 bases, leaving 15 bases between them. The germline V gene encodes CDR1 MDHEN and CDR2 SYDVKM. The CDR3 has 14 residues. Written as DNA, the CDR3 is TGTGCCAGCAGTCGATCCGGGTTTAGTTATGGCTACACCTTC. Translating gives CASSRSGFSYGYTF.

The table lists this clonotype with many counts. The chain has TRBV4-1 and TRBJ2-1, with 10 bases identical to TRBD2. CDR3 length: 16 residues. Germline V gene lookup returns CDR1 MGHRA and CDR2 YSYEKL. V trimming: 0 bases; J trimming: 4 bases; junction bases outside the gene matches: 3. CDR3 DNA sequence: TGCGCCAGCAGCCAAGACATGACTAGCGGGTACAATGAGCAGTTCTTC. Translating gives CASSQDMTSGYNEQFF.

The chain recombines TRBV7-3 with TRBJ2-1, with 9 positions matching TRBD2. After removal of 3 bases from V and 3 bases from J, the junction contained 12 bases not matched to a gene. The germline V gene encodes CDR1 SGHTA and CDR2 FQGTGA. CDR3 length equals 18 residues. The CDR3 here is CASSFYGITSGFYNEQFF. The DNA of the CDR3 is TGTGCCAGCAGCTTTTACGGGATAACTAGCGGGTTCTACAATGAGCAGTTCTTC. The full variable domain, its missing parts supplied by reference TRBV7-3 and TRBJ2-1, is GAGVSQTPSNKVTEKGKYVELRCDPISGHTALYWYRQSLGQGPEFLIYFQGTGAADDSGLPNDRFFAVRPEGSVSTLKIQRTERGDSAVYLCASSFYGITSGFYNEQFFGPGTRLTVL.

The sample holds a few counts of this clonotype. The rearrangement links TRBV5-1 to TRBJ2-2, with D uncertain. V was clipped by 1 base and J by 4 bases, with 11 bases between them. Germline CDR1 and CDR2: SGHRS and YFSETQ. The CDR3 consists of 15 residues. The CDR3 here is CASSLPVDATGELFF. Here the CDR3 DNA reads TGCGCCAGCAGCTTGCCGGTGGATGCCACCGGGGAGCTGTTTTTT.

The genes are TRBV9 and TRBJ1-5; D is perhaps TRBD1 (5 bases). CDR3 length equals 14 residues. CDR1 and CDR2 from the germline V gene are SGDLS and YYNGEE. V was trimmed by 0 bases and J by 6 bases, leaving 10 bases between them. The CDR3 protein is CASSVGGTGQPQHF. CDR3 DNA: TGTGCCAGCAGCGTAGGGGGGACGGGTCAGCCCCAGCATTTT.

The chain recombines TRBV12-3 or TRBV12-4 with TRBJ1-2, with 8 bases that match TRBD1. The CDR3 contains 15 residues. V lost 2 bases and J lost 1; bases outside the gene matches: 3. CDR3 region: CASSLRTGINYGYTF. The CDR3 DNA follows: TGTGCCAGCAGTTTAAGGACAGGGATTAACTATGGCTACACCTTC.

V is TRBV7-2 and J is TRBJ2-4; D is undetermined. In germline, CDR1 is SGHTA, CDR2 FQGNSA. The CDR3 runs to 13 residues. Between the trimmed V and J ends, which lost 5 bases and 5 bases, there was a span of 10 bases. The CDR3 loop reads CASSRGKENIQYF. The CDR3 DNA reads as TGTGCCAGCAGCCGCGGAAAAGAAAACATTCAGTACTTC.

This clonotype has a handful of counts. The V call is TRBV10-3, the J call TRBJ2-5; 9 bases are shared with TRBD1. The length of the CDR3 is 15 residues. The J segment lost 3 bases and the V segment lost 3 bases, leaving 5 bases of the junction unmatched. CDR1 is ENHRY and CDR2 is SYGVKD in the germline V gene. CDR3 sequence (DNA): TGTGCCATCAGTGACTACGGACAGGGGAAAGAGACCCAGTACTTC. Amino acids: CAISDYGQGKETQYF.

This clonotype appeared a few times. The chain combines TRBV7-2 with TRBJ2-2; TRBD1 might be the D (7 bases). The length of the CDR3 is 16 residues. Trimming stripped 1 base from V and 4 bases from J, with 13 bases between. Germline V CDR1 and CDR2: SGHTA, FQGNSA. This CDR3 is CASSLVGGGLTGELFF. The CDR3 region has the DNA TGTGCCAGCAGCTTAGTTGGAGGGGGCCTCACCGGGGAGCTGTTTTTT.

The chain employs TRBV7-2 and TRBJ2-7; 10 bases line up with TRBD1. The V gene's germline CDR1 is SGHTA and CDR2 FQGNSA. The CDR3 has 14 residues. The junction had 4 bases not matched to a gene; V was cut back by 5 bases and J by 3 bases. The CDR3 nucleotides are TGTGCCAGCAGCCTGACAGGGGGCATCTACGAGCAGTACTTC. Translating it yields CASSLTGGIYEQYF.

The gene calls are TRBV3-1 and TRBJ2-7; the match to TRBD1 covers 7 bases. The V and J ends lost 1 base and 3 bases, in that order; junction bases with no gene match: 9. The CDR3 has 16 residues. In germline, CDR1 is LGHDT, CDR2 YNNKEL (reference sequence). The CDR3 region is CASSQVRGLRLYEQYF. CDR3 sequence (DNA): TGTGCCAGCAGCCAAGTAAGGGGGCTACGACTCTACGAGCAGTACTTC.

Only a few counts were recorded for this clonotype. The V and J genes are TRBV20-1 and TRBJ2-5; 7 nucleotides match TRBD2. Germline CDR1 is DFQATT and CDR2 is SNEGSKA (reference sequence). The ends lost 6 bases at V and 4 bases at J; junction bases unmatched: 5. The CDR3 has 12 residues. CDR3 bases: TGCAGTGCGGTGCGGGGGTCAGAGACCCAGTACTTC. Translating gives CSAVRGSETQYF.

The chain combines TRBV2 with TRBJ1-1; D is unclear. CDR3 length: 13 residues. V was cut by 8 bases and J by 4 bases, with 14 bases left in between. Looked up from germline, CDR1 is SNHLY and CDR2 is FYNNEI. The CDR3 nucleotides are TGTGCCAGCCAAGGAGGGCTTTCCACTGAAGCTTTCTTT. This translates into CASQGGLSTEAFF. Combining the CDR3 with reference TRBV2 and TRBJ1-1 gives the whole variable domain EPEVTQTPSHQVTQMGQEVILRCVPISNHLYFYWYRQILGQKVEFLVSFYNNEISEKSEIFDDQFSVERPDGSNFTLKIRSTKLEDSAMYFCASQGGLSTEAFFGQGTRLTVV.

This chain uses TRBV2 with TRBJ2-7; perhaps TRBD1 as D (6 bases). CDR1 and CDR2 (germline): SNHLY, FYNNEI. V lost 2 bases and J 0 bases, leaving 8 bases between the germline ends. The CDR3 length is 14 residues. CDR3 sequence (DNA): TGTGCCAGCAGTGAATGGGACACCTCCTACGAGCAGTACTTC. Its protein product is CASSEWDTSYEQYF.

The sample holds many counts of this clonotype. The rearrangement uses TRBV6-5 and TRBJ2-1; tentatively, D is TRBD2 (6 bases). Germline CDR1 reads MNHEY; CDR2 reads SVGAGI. The ends were cut back, 3 bases at V and 10 bases at J, with 7 bases in the middle. This CDR3 contains 11 residues. The DNA for the CDR3 is TGTGCCAGCAGTTATGGGGGGGAGCAGTTCTTC. It yields the protein CASSYGGEQFF.

This clonotype occurred a few times. The chain is built from TRBV20-1 and TRBJ1-2; D not certain. V lost 0 bases, J lost 5 bases, and 16 bases lay in between. CDR1 is DFQATT and CDR2 is SNEGSKA in the germline V gene (reference sequence). This CDR3 comprises 15 residues. For the CDR3, the DNA is TGCAGTGCTAGAGATCCCGAAGGGTGGGAATATGGCTACACCTTC. Translating it yields CSARDPEGWEYGYTF.

This clonotype has only a few counts. The chain links TRBV4-1 to TRBJ1-2, with TRBD1 as a possible D gene (5 bases). Germline V lookup: CDR1 MGHRA, CDR2 YSYEKL. The germline V and J ends were trimmed by 0 bases and 8 bases, with 22 bases remaining between them. The CDR3 is made up of 17 amino acids. The CDR3 spells CASSQERQHDVGEGYTF. The DNA for the CDR3 is TGCGCCAGCAGCCAAGAACGACAGCACGATGTCGGGGAGGGCTACACCTTC.

V gene TRBV7-9 combines with J gene TRBJ1-2; no definite D call. The CDR3 runs to 12 residues. The V gene lost 10 bases and the J gene lost 1 base, with 10 bases spanning the gap. Germline V gives CDR1 SEHNR, CDR2 FQNEAQ (reference sequence). The chain's CDR3 is CATRQDNYGYTF. In DNA, the CDR3 is TGTGCCACCAGACAAGATAACTATGGCTACACCTTC.

This clonotype was found a few times. This chain links TRBV18 with TRBJ2-1; D not resolved. V shed 0 bases and J shed 6 bases, with 6 bases lying between them. The CDR3 sequence is 13 residues long. Germline CDR1 is KGHSH and CDR2 is LQKENI. The CDR3 sequence is CASSPPSSNEQFF. The CDR3 DNA reads as TGTGCCAGCTCACCACCATCAAGCAATGAGCAGTTCTTC.

The rearrangement uses TRBV20-1 and TRBJ2-7; 11 positions agree with TRBD2. Germline CDR1 and CDR2: DFQATT and SNEGSKA (reference sequence). V shed 6 bases, J shed 4 bases, and the junction held 5 bases outside the gene matches. The CDR3 sequence is 13 residues long. This CDR3 is CSAAPSGRYEQYF. The CDR3 DNA follows: TGCAGTGCCGCTCCTAGCGGGAGGTACGAGCAGTACTTC.

The gene calls are TRBV24-1 and TRBJ2-3, with 9 bases lining up with TRBD1. Germline V gene lookup returns CDR1 KGHDR and CDR2 SFDVKD. The V segment lost 4 bases and the J segment 3 bases; nucleotides outside the gene matches: 7. This CDR3 comprises 16 residues. This CDR3 reads CATSDATGGRTDTQYF. CDR3 nucleotide sequence: TGTGCCACCAGTGACGCGACAGGGGGTAGAACAGATACGCAGTATTTT.